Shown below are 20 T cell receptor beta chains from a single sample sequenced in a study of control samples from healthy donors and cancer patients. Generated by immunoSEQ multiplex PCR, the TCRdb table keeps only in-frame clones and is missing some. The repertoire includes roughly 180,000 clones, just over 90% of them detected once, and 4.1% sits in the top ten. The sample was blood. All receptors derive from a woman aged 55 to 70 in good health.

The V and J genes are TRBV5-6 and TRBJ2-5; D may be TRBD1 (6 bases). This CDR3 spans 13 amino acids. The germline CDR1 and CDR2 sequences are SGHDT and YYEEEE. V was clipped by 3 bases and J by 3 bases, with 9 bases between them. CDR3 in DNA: TGTGCCAGCAGCTCCTGGGACAAAGAGACCCAGTACTTC. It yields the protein CASSSWDKETQYF.

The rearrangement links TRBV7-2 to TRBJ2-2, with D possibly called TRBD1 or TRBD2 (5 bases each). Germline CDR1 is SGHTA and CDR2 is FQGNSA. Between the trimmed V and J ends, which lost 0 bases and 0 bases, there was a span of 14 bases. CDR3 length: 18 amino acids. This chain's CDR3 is CASSLAVFGTANTGELFF. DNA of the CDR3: TGTGCCAGCAGCTTAGCGGTTTTTGGGACGGCGAACACCGGGGAGCTGTTTTTT.

CDR3 in DNA: TGCGCCAGCAGCTTGGGCCAGAGCTATGGCTACACCTTC. It yields the protein CASSLGQSYGYTF. The chain is built from TRBV5-1 and TRBJ1-2; D unresolved. V was clipped by 0 bases and J by 4 bases, with 7 bases between them. The CDR3 has 13 residues. Germline V gives CDR1 SGHRS, CDR2 YFSETQ.

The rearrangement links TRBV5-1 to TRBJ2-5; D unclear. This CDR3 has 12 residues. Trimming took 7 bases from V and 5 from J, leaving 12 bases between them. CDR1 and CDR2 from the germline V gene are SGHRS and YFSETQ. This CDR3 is CASRQVGETQYF. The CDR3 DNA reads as TGCGCCAGCCGGCAGGTCGGGGAGACCCAGTACTTC.

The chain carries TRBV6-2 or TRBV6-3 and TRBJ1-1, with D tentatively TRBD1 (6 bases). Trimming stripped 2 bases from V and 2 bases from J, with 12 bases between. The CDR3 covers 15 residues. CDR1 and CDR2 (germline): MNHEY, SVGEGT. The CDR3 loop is CASSYPTGRNTEAFF. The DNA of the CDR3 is TGTGCCAGCAGTTACCCTACAGGGCGCAACACTGAAGCTTTCTTT.

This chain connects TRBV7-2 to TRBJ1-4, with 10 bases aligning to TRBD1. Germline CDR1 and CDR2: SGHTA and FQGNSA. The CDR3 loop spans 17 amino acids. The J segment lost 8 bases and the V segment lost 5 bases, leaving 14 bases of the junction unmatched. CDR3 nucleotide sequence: TGTGCCAGCAGCGCCTCCCGGGACAGGGGCAGAGGGGAAAAACTGTTTTTT. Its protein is CASSASRDRGRGEKLFF.

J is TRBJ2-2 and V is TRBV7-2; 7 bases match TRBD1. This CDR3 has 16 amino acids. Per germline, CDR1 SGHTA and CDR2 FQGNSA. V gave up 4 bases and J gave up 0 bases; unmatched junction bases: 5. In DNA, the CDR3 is TGTGCCAGCAGCTATCAGGGGGTGACGAACACCGGGGAGCTGTTTTTT. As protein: CASSYQGVTNTGELFF.

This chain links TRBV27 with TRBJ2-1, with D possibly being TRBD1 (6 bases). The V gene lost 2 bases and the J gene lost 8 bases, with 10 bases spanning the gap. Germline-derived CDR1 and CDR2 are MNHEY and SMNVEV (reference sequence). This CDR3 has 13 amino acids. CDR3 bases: TGTGCCAGCAGTTTAGGACAGATGGATGAGCAGTTCTTC. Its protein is CASSLGQMDEQFF.

CDR3 sequence: CASSSAYEQYF. CDR3 in DNA: TGTGCCAGCAGCTCGGCCTACGAGCAGTACTTC. The chain couples TRBV11-2 to TRBJ2-7, with no clear D. CDR3 length: 11 amino acids. The germline V gene encodes CDR1 SGHAT and CDR2 FQNNGV. V gave up 4 bases and J gave up 2 bases, with 3 bases separating them.

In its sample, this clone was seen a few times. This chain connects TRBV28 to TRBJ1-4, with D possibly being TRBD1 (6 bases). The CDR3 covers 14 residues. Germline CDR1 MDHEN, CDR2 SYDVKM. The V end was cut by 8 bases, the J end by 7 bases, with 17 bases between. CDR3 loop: CASGKGGPSEKLFF. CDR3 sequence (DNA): TGTGCCAGCGGTAAAGGGGGGCCATCTGAAAAACTGTTTTTT.

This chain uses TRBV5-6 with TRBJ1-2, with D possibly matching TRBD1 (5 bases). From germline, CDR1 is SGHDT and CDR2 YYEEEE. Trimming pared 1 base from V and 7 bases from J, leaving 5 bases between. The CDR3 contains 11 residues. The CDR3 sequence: CASSLRGGYTF. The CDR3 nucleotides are TGTGCCAGCAGCTTGAGGGGTGGCTACACCTTC.

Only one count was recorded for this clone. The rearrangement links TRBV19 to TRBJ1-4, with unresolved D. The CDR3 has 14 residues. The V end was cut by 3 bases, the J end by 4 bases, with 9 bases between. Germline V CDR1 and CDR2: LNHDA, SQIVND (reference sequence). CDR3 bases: TGTGCCAGTAGTATGTCCGGGAGTAATGAAAAACTGTTTTTT. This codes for CASSMSGSNEKLFF. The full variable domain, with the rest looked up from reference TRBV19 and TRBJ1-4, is DGGITQSPKYLFRKEGQNVTLSCEQNLNHDAMYWYRQDPGQGLRLIYYSQIVNDFQKGDIAEGYSVSREKKESFPLTVTSAQKNPTAFYLCASSMSGSNEKLFFGSGTQLSVL.

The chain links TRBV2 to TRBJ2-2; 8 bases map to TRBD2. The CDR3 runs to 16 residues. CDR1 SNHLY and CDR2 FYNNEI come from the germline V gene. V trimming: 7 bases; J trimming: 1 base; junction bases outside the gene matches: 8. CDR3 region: CASIPDAGGNTGELFF. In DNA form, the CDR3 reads TGTGCCAGCATCCCTGATGCGGGGGGGAACACCGGGGAGCTGTTTTTT.

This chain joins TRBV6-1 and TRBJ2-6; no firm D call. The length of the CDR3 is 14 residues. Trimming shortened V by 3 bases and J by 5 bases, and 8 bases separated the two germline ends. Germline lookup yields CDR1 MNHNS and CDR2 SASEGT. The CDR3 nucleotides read TGTGCCAGCAGTGAGGCAGCAAGGGCCAACGTCCTGACTTTC. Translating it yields CASSEAARANVLTF.

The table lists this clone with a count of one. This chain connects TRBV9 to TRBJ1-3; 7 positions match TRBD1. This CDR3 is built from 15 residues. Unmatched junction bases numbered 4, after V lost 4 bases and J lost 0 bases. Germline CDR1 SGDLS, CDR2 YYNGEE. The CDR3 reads CASSPGGSSGNTIYF. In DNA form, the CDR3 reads TGTGCCAGCAGCCCAGGGGGTTCCTCTGGAAACACCATATATTTT.

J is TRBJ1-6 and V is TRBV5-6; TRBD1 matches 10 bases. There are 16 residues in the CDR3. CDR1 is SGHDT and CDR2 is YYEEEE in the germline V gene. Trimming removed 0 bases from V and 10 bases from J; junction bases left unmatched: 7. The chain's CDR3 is CASSLGAGTGDSPLHF. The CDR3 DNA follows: TGTGCCAGCAGCTTGGGGGCCGGGACAGGGGACTCACCCCTCCACTTT.

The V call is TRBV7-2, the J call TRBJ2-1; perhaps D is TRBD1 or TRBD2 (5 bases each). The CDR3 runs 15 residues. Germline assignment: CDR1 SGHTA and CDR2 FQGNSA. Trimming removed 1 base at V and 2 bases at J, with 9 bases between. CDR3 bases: TGTGCCAGCAGCTTAGAGAGGGGTCCCTACAATGAGCAGTTCTTC. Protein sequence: CASSLERGPYNEQFF.

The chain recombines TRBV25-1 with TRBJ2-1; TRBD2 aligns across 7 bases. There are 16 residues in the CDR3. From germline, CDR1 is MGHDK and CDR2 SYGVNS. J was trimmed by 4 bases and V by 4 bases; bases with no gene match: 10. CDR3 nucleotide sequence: TGTGCCAGCAGTGGGGGGGGAAGGGGAGGGTACAATGAGCAGTTCTTC. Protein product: CASSGGGRGGYNEQFF.

Written as DNA, the CDR3 is TGTGCCAGCAGTTTCAGGAGGGGGGGGATTGATGGCTACACCTTC. It codes for CASSFRRGGIDGYTF. The chain uses TRBV27 and TRBJ1-2; D perhaps matches TRBD1 (6 bases). The V end was cut by 3 bases, the J end by 6 bases, with 17 bases between. In germline, CDR1 is MNHEY, CDR2 SMNVEV (reference sequence). The CDR3 has 15 residues.

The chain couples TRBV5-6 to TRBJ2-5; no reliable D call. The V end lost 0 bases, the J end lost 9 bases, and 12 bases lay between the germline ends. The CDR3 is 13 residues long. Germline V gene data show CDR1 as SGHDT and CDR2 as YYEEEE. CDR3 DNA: TGTGCCAGCAGCTTGGAACTTTCGGGCGCCCAGTACTTC. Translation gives CASSLELSGAQYF.